The clone carrying this T cell receptor beta chain showed up just a few times. Its antigen is still unknown. V was clipped by 3 bases and J by 6 bases, with 11 bases between them. CDR3 length equals 13 residues. Germline lookup yields CDR1 MRHNA and CDR2 SNTAGT. The data stem from a study of OX40 agonist ivuxolimab in advanced cancers. People who had autoimmune disease history or systemic immunosuppression were excluded. Using immunoSEQ multiplex PCR, the repertoire was profiled, and TCRdb retains in-frame clones only, with some absent. Of approximately 74,000 clones detected, 75% to 90% appear once; the ten largest clones hold roughly 2.2%. Findings and caveats of the study: The specificity for antigen of the expanded peripheral T cells was not determined.

This chain links TRBV6-4 with TRBJ1-2; D is perhaps TRBD1 (6 bases). Sequenced material: CD4+ or CD8+ T cells sorted from blood, taken in a trial of the OX40 agonist ivuxolimab. The source is an adult with an advanced solid tumor such as melanoma, head and neck, liver or kidney cancer. CDR3 in amino acids: CASSETGFDGYTF. In DNA form, the CDR3 reads TGTGCCAGCAGTGAAACAGGGTTTGATGGCTACACCTTC.